Below are 2 T cell receptor beta chains sequenced from a single sample in a study of CD8+ T cells in alopecia areata. Extracted RNA was reverse transcribed into cDNA, the sequencing template. Sequenced by immunoSEQ multiplex PCR; TCRdb stores in-frame clones only, minus some. The sample lists about 220,000 clones, more than 45% seen once, with around 1.5% in the top ten. Treatment meaning: oral pan-JAK inhibitor, 5-10 mg twice daily. The sample consisted of CD4+ T cells sorted from blood, taken at week 4, from a patient treated with tofacitinib. These TCRs come from a human donor with alopecia areata.

The chain carries TRBV9 and TRBJ2-2; a possible D gene is TRBD1 (6 bases). Germline V CDR1 and CDR2: SGDLS, YYNGEE. Between the trimmed V and J ends, which lost 4 bases and 3 bases, there was a span of 10 bases. The CDR3 is 14 amino acids. CDR3 DNA: TGTGCCAGCAGCCAGGGGACCTACACCGGGGAGCTGTTTTTT. Protein product: CASSQGTYTGELFF. The variable domain in full, completed from reference TRBV9 and TRBJ2-2, reads DSGVTQTPKHLITATGQRVTLRCSPRSGDLSVYWYQQSLDQGLQFLIQYYNGEERAKGNILERFSAQQFPDLHSELNLSSLELGDSALYFCASSQGTYTGELFFGEGSRLTVL.

This clone was counted a few times. This chain uses TRBV10-3 with TRBJ2-7, with D perhaps assigned TRBD1 or TRBD2 (5 bases each). CDR1 and CDR2 (germline): ENHRY, SYGVKD. The CDR3 has 14 amino acids. The V end was cut by 6 bases, the J end by 2 bases, with 14 bases between. CDR3 region: CAISQRGPTYEQYF. DNA of the CDR3: TGTGCCATCAGCCAAAGGGGACCCACCTACGAGCAGTACTTC.